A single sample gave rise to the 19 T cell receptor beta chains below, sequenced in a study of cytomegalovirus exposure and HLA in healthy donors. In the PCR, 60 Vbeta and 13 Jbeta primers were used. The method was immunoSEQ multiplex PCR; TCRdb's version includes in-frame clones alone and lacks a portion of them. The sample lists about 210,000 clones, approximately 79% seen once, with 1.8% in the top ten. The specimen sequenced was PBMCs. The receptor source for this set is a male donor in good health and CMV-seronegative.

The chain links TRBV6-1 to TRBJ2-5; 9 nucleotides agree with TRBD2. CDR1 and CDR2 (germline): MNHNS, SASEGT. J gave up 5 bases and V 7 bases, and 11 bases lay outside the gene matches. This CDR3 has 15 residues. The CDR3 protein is CASNLAGLGHETQYF. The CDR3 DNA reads TGTGCCAGCAACCTAGCGGGATTGGGGCACGAGACCCAGTACTTC.

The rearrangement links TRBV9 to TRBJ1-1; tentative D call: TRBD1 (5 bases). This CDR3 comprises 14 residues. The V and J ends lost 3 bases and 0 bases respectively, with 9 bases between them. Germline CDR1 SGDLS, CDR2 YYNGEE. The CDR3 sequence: CASSADRLNTEAFF. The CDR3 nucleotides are TGTGCCAGCAGCGCCGACAGATTGAACACTGAAGCTTTCTTT. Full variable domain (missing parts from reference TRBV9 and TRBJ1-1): DSGVTQTPKHLITATGQRVTLRCSPRSGDLSVYWYQQSLDQGLQFLIQYYNGEERAKGNILERFSAQQFPDLHSELNLSSLELGDSALYFCASSADRLNTEAFFGQGTRLTVV.

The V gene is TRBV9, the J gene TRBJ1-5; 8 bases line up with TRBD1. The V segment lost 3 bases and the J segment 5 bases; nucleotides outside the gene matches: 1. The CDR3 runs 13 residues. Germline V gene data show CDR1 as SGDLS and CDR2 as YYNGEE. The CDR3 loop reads CASSAGQDQPQHF. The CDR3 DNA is TGTGCCAGCAGCGCGGGACAGGATCAGCCCCAGCATTTT.

The chain's CDR3 is CASSLSGGATGELFF. The CDR3 DNA reads as TGTGCCAGCAGTTTATCGGGAGGTGCCACCGGGGAGCTGTTTTTT. V usage is TRBV27 and J usage is TRBJ2-2, with a tentative D call TRBD2 (6 bases). Looked up from germline, CDR1 is MNHEY and CDR2 is SMNVEV (reference sequence). The CDR3 is 15 amino acids. Trimming took off 0 bases at V and 4 bases at J, with 9 bases between the two ends.

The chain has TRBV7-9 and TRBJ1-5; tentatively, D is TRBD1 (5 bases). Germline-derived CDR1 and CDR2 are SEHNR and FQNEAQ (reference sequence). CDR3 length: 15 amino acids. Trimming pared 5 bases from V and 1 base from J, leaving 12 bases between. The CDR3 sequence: CASSPVGGSNQPQHF. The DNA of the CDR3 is TGTGCCAGCAGCCCCGTTGGGGGGAGCAATCAGCCCCAGCATTTT.

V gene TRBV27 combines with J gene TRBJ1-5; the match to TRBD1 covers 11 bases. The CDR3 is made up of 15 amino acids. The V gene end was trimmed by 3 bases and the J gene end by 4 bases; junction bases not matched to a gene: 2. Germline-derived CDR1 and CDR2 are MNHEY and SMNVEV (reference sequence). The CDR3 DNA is TGTGCCAGCAGTTTCGGGACAGGGGGTAATCAGCCCCAGCATTTT. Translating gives CASSFGTGGNQPQHF.

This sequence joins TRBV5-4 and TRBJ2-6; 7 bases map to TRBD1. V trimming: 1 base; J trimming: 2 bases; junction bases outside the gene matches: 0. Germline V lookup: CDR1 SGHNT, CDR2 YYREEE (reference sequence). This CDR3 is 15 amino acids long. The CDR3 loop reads CASSLRGPGANVLTF. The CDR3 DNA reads TGTGCCAGCAGCTTGAGGGGGCCTGGGGCCAACGTCCTGACTTTC.

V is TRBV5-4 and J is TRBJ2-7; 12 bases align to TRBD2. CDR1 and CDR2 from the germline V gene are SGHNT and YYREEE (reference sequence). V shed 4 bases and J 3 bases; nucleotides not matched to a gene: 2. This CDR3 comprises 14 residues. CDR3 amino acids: CASSVTSGGYEQYF. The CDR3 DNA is TGTGCCAGCAGCGTGACTAGCGGGGGCTACGAGCAGTACTTC.

CDR3 sequence: CASSAEGQRNYGYTF. DNA for the CDR3: TGCGCCAGCAGCGCCGAAGGACAGAGGAACTATGGCTACACCTTC. J is TRBJ1-2 and V is TRBV4-3; TRBD1 might be the D (6 bases). The ends were cut back, 5 bases at V and 2 bases at J, with 15 bases in the middle. The CDR3 is 15 amino acids. Germline values: CDR1 LGHNA, CDR2 YSLEER.

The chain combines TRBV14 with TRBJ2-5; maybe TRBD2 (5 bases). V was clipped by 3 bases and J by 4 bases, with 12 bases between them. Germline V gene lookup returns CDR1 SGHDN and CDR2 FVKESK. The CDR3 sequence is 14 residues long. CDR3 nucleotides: TGTGCCAGCAGCCAGGACTTAAGTACAGAGACCCAGTACTTC. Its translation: CASSQDLSTETQYF.

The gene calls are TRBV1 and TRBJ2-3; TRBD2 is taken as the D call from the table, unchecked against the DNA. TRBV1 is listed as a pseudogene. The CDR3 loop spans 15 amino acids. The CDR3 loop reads CTSSQGGGLTDTQYF. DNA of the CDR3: TGCACCAGCAGCCAAGGAGGAGGGCTCACAGATACGCAGTATTTT.

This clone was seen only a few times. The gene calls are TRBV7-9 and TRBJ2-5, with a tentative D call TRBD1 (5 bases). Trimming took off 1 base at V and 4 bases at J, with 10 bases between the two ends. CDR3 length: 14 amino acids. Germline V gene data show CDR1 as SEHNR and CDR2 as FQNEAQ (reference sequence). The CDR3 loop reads CASSLEGLTETQYF. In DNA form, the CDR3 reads TGTGCCAGCAGCTTAGAGGGGCTGACAGAGACCCAGTACTTC.

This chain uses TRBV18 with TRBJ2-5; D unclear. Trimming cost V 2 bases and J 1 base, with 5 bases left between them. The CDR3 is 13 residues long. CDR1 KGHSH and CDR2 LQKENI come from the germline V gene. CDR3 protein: CASSPTVQETQYF. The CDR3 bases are TGTGCCAGCTCACCAACGGTCCAAGAGACCCAGTACTTC.

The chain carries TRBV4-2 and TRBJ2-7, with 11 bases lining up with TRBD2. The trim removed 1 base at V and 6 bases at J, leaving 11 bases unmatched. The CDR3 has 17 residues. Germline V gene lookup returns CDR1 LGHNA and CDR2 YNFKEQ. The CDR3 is CASSQGGVLAGVSEQYF. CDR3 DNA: TGTGCCAGCAGCCAAGGGGGGGTACTAGCGGGAGTGAGCGAGCAGTACTTC.

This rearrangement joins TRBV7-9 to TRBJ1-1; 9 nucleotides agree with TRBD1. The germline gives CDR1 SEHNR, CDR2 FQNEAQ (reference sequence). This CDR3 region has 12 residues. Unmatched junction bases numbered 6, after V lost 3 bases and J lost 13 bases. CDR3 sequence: CASSFGTGFNFF. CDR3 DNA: TGTGCCAGCAGCTTCGGGACAGGGTTTAATTTCTTT.

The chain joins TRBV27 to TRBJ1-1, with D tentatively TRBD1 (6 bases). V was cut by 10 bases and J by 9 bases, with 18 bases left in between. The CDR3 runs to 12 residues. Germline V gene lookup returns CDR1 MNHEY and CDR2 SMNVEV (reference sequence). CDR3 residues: CATIQGSRKAFF. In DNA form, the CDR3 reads TGTGCCACTATCCAGGGGAGTCGAAAAGCTTTCTTT.

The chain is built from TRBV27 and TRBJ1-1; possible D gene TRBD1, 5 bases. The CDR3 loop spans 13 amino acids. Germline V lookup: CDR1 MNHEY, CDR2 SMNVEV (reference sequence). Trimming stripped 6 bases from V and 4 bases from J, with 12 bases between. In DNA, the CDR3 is TGTGCCAGCAGCCCCCGCCAGGGCACTGAAGCTTTCTTT. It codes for CASSPRQGTEAFF.

CDR3 sequence reads: CASGTSGVTQYF. Written as DNA, the CDR3 is TGTGCCAGCGGGACTAGTGGCGTGACCCAGTACTTC. The rearrangement joins TRBV28 to TRBJ2-5; TRBD2 aligns across 8 bases. The length of the CDR3 is 12 residues. CDR1 is MDHEN, CDR2 SYDVKM, per germline. V lost 8 bases, J lost 7 bases, and 6 bases stayed unmatched.

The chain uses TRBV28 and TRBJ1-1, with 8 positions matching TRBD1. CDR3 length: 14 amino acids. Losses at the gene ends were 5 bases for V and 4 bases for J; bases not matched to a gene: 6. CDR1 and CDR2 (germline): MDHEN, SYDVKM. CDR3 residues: CASSEGQVGTEAFF. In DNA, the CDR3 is TGTGCCAGCAGTGAGGGACAGGTGGGCACTGAAGCTTTCTTT.